The 10 T cell receptor beta chains listed next were all sequenced from one sample in a study of monozygotic twins with inflammatory bowel disease. Reanalyzing the 5' RACE reads, TCRdb keeps one entry per CDR3 protein, without DNA. This table holds about 450,000 distinct CDR3 sequences. The sample consisted of blood. These receptors originate from a human donor with ulcerative colitis or Crohn's disease, or a healthy co-twin of an affected twin (not recorded which).

This sequence joins TRBV7-6 and TRBJ2-1; without DNA, the TCRdb call of TRBD2 cannot be checked. The CDR3 runs 17 residues. Germline CDR1 SGHVS, CDR2 FNYEAQ. CDR3 in amino acids: CASSSPILAGGMDEQFF.

This sequence joins TRBV6-5 and TRBJ1-4. The CDR3 has 13 amino acids. Germline V gene lookup returns CDR1 MNHEY and CDR2 SVGAGI. The CDR3 here is CASSRTRNEKLFF.

This sequence joins TRBV5-1 and TRBJ1-6. Germline lookup yields CDR1 SGHRS and CDR2 YFSETQ. The CDR3 length is 14 residues. The CDR3 reads CASRGPDENSPLHF.

V and J are TRBV30 and TRBJ2-2. Germline CDR1 and CDR2: GTSNPN and SVGIG (reference sequence). The CDR3 runs 13 residues. The CDR3 here is CAWTEKWAGELFF.

The chain couples TRBV29-1 to TRBJ2-1. This CDR3 comprises 13 residues. Germline V gene data show CDR1 as SQVTM and CDR2 as ANQGSEA. CDR3 region: CSVEEEDLNEQFF.

The chain carries TRBV10-3 and TRBJ2-7. The CDR3 is 14 amino acids. Germline lookup yields CDR1 ENHRY and CDR2 SYGVKD. CDR3 region: CAISESPDAFEQYF.

The genes are TRBV4-2 and TRBJ2-7; with no DNA, the TCRdb D assignment of TRBD2 cannot be verified. CDR1 and CDR2 (germline): LGHNA, YNFKEQ. The CDR3 contains 15 residues. The CDR3 sequence is CASSRATSGGHGEYF.

This rearrangement joins TRBV4-3 to TRBJ2-7. The CDR3 loop spans 15 amino acids. Germline CDR1 and CDR2: LGHNA and YSLEER. CDR3 sequence: CASSQDVERIYEQYF.

The gene calls are TRBV20-1 and TRBJ1-5; the TCRdb call, TRBD1, lacks DNA for checking. The CDR3 has 12 amino acids. Germline-derived CDR1 and CDR2 are DFQATT and SNEGSKA (reference sequence). The CDR3 here is CSARVGDQPQHF.

The J gene is TRBJ2-3, the V gene TRBV4-2. CDR1 and CDR2 (germline): LGHNA, YNFKEQ. CDR3 length equals 12 residues. CDR3 amino acids: CASSHDRDTQYF.